The 14 T cell receptor beta chains presented below share a single source sample, sequenced in a study of cytomegalovirus exposure and HLA in healthy donors. Profiled with immunoSEQ multiplex PCR; TCRdb holds only in-frame clones, not every one. The table lists under 150,000 clones, about 89% of them singletons. Sequenced: PBMCs. Source of these receptors: a young man in good health and CMV-seronegative.

This chain joins TRBV18 and TRBJ1-4; TRBD1 matches at 8 bases. Trimming at V came to 2 bases and at J to 5 bases, leaving 7 bases not matched to a gene. Germline V gene data show CDR1 as KGHSH and CDR2 as LQKENI. This CDR3 comprises 16 residues. This chain's CDR3 is CASSPNTGGPNEKLFF. CDR3 in DNA: TGTGCCAGCTCACCAAACACAGGGGGACCGAATGAAAAACTGTTTTTT.

The genes are TRBV11-2 and TRBJ2-3; TRBD2 agrees at 9 bases. CDR1 and CDR2 (germline): SGHAT, FQNNGV. J was trimmed by 6 bases and V by 1 base; bases with no gene match: 8. This CDR3 contains 16 residues. The CDR3 nucleotides read TGTGCCAGCAGCTTAGGGGGTAGCGGGGGTTTCGATACGCAGTATTTT. This gives the protein CASSLGGSGGFDTQYF.

The chain recombines TRBV27 with TRBJ1-1; weak D call: TRBD1 (6 bases). CDR1 is MNHEY, CDR2 SMNVEV, per germline (reference sequence). The CDR3 covers 15 residues. Trimming left V 6 bases short and J 1 base short, with 15 bases between. The CDR3 region is CASSPPDRKNTEAFF. In DNA form, the CDR3 reads TGTGCCAGCAGCCCCCCGGACAGAAAGAACACTGAAGCTTTCTTT.

This clone has more than one count but fewer than ten. This chain uses TRBV15 with TRBJ1-5, with 10 bases aligning to TRBD1. Germline-derived CDR1 and CDR2 are LNHNV and YYDKDF (reference sequence). With V trimmed by 5 bases and J by 6 bases, 7 bases remained unmatched. This CDR3 contains 15 residues. The DNA of the CDR3 is TGTGCCACCAGCCTAGACAGGGGGCACGGTCAGCCCCAGCATTTT. Residues: CATSLDRGHGQPQHF. The entire variable domain, with the rest obtained from reference TRBV15 and TRBJ1-5, is as follows: DAMVIQNPRYQVTQFGKPVTLSCSQTLNHNVMYWYQQKSSQAPKLLFHYYDKDFNNEADTPDNFQSRRPNTSFCFLDIRSPGLGDTAMYLCATSLDRGHGQPQHFGDGTRLSIL.

The chain carries TRBV15 and TRBJ2-7; D perhaps matches TRBD1 (5 bases). This CDR3 has 14 residues. Germline V gene data show CDR1 as LNHNV and CDR2 as YYDKDF (reference sequence). Deletions cut 2 bases from V and 7 bases from J, with 15 bases between. CDR3 amino acids: CATSRTKGRREQYF. The DNA for the CDR3 is TGTGCCACCAGCAGAACGAAGGGGCGTCGAGAGCAGTACTTC.

This chain uses TRBV30 with TRBJ2-5, with D perhaps matching TRBD1 (6 bases). Germline CDR1 reads GTSNPN; CDR2 reads SVGIG (reference sequence). Trimming pared 2 bases from V and 6 bases from J, leaving 16 bases between. This CDR3 is built from 14 residues. The CDR3 region is CAWSPNGGAQTQYF. Here the CDR3 DNA reads TGTGCCTGGAGTCCTAATGGGGGCGCTCAGACCCAGTACTTC.

In DNA form, the CDR3 reads TGCGCCAGCAGATCGGACAGGAACACCGGGGAGCTGTTTTTT. Its translation: CASRSDRNTGELFF. The V call is TRBV5-1, the J call TRBJ2-2; a possible D gene is TRBD1 (6 bases). The V gene lost 5 bases and the J gene lost 1 base, with 9 bases spanning the gap. CDR1 is SGHRS and CDR2 is YFSETQ in the germline V gene. The CDR3 is 14 amino acids.

The gene calls are TRBV9 and TRBJ1-3; D remains ambiguous. This CDR3 has 16 amino acids. CDR1 and CDR2 (germline): SGDLS, YYNGEE. With 0 bases removed from V and 0 bases from J, the gap between germline ends came to 10 bases. The CDR3 DNA is TGTGCCAGCAGCGTAGACGTTTTGAGCTCTGGAAACACCATATATTTT. This sequence encodes CASSVDVLSSGNTIYF.

The chain couples TRBV29-1 to TRBJ1-1, with 8 bases aligning to TRBD1. CDR3 size: 11 residues. J was trimmed by 4 bases and V by 7 bases; bases with no gene match: 2. Germline V gene data show CDR1 as SQVTM and CDR2 as ANQGSEA. The CDR3 loop reads CSAQGATEAFF. The CDR3, as DNA: TGCAGCGCCCAGGGGGCCACTGAAGCTTTCTTT.

This clone has only a few counts. The gene calls are TRBV19 and TRBJ1-1, with a tentative D call TRBD1 (6 bases). Germline V gives CDR1 LNHDA, CDR2 SQIVND (reference sequence). Trimming pared 5 bases from V and 1 base from J, leaving 20 bases between. CDR3 length: 17 amino acids. CDR3 protein: CASSLQGTRAGNTEAFF. CDR3 nucleotide sequence: TGTGCCAGTAGTCTCCAAGGGACAAGGGCCGGGAACACTGAAGCTTTCTTT.

The chain has TRBV7-2 and TRBJ2-3; 7 positions agree with TRBD2. Looked up from germline, CDR1 is SGHTA and CDR2 is FQGNSA. This CDR3 has 14 residues. The V gene end was trimmed by 4 bases and the J gene end by 0 bases; junction bases not matched to a gene: 1. In nucleotides, the CDR3 is TGTGCCAGCAGCTCGGGGGGTAGCACAGATACGCAGTATTTT. It is translated as CASSSGGSTDTQYF.

This clone occurred once. The rearrangement uses TRBV29-1 and TRBJ1-1; 7 bases align to TRBD1. Germline values: CDR1 SQVTM, CDR2 ANQGSEA. J gave up 0 bases and V 6 bases, and 4 bases lay outside the gene matches. The CDR3 has 13 residues. CDR3 region: CSVDRQLNTEAFF. CDR3 coding DNA: TGCAGCGTGGACAGGCAATTGAACACTGAAGCTTTCTTT.

The chain is built from TRBV19 and TRBJ2-2; 9 nucleotides line up with TRBD1. From germline, CDR1 is LNHDA and CDR2 SQIVND (reference sequence). V dropped 4 bases and J dropped 0; count of bases not matched to a gene: 6. The CDR3 totals 17 residues. The chain's CDR3 is CASSTLGTGPNTGELFF. In DNA, the CDR3 is TGTGCCAGTAGTACCCTGGGGACAGGGCCGAACACCGGGGAGCTGTTTTTT.

In its sample, this clone was seen once. The chain is built from TRBV5-4 and TRBJ2-2, with a weak D call TRBD2 (5 bases). This CDR3 has 15 amino acids. Per germline, CDR1 SGHNT and CDR2 YYREEE (reference sequence). Trimming stripped 0 bases from V and 8 bases from J, with 14 bases between. The CDR3 nucleotides are TGTGCCAGCAGCTTGGCAGCGGCAAAGGCGGGGGAGCTGTTTTTT. It yields the protein CASSLAAAKAGELFF.